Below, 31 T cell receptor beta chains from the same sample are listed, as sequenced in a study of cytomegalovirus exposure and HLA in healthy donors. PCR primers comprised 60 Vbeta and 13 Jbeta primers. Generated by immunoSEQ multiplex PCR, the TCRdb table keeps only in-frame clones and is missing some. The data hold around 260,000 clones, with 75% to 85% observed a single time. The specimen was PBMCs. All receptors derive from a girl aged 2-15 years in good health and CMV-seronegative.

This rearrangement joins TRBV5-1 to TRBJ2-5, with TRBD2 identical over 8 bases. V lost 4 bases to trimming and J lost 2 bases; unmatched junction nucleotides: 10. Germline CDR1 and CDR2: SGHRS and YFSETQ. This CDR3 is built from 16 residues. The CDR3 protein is CASSPGVGLAQETQYF. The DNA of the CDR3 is TGCGCCAGCAGCCCGGGGGTTGGACTAGCACAAGAGACCCAGTACTTC.

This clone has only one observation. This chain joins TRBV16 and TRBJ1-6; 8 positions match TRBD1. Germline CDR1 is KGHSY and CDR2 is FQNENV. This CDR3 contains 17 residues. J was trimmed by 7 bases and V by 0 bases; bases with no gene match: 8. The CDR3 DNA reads TGTGCCAGCAGCCAATCCGTGCCCGGACAGGGAAATTCACCCCTCCACTTT. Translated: CASSQSVPGQGNSPLHF.

Here the CDR3 reads CASSYSGGSGYGYTF. As DNA, the CDR3 is TGTGCCAGCAGTTACTCGGGGGGTTCGGGCTATGGCTACACCTTC. The J gene is TRBJ1-2, the V gene TRBV6-5; D possibly corresponds to TRBD1 (5 bases). The V end was cut by 0 bases, the J end by 4 bases, with 12 bases between. This CDR3 is 15 amino acids long. Germline lookup yields CDR1 MNHEY and CDR2 SVGAGI.

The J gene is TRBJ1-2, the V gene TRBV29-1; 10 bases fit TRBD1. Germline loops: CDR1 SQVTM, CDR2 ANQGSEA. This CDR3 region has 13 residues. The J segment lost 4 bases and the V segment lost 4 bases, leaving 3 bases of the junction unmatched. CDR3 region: CSVVTGGIYGYTF. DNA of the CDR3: TGCAGCGTTGTGACAGGGGGCATCTATGGCTACACCTTC.

In DNA form, the CDR3 reads TGTGCCAGCACCCAGAGGGGGTCACCCCTCCACTTT. Protein: CASTQRGSPLHF. The chain links TRBV28 to TRBJ1-6; possibly TRBD1 for D (6 bases). CDR3 length: 12 amino acids. V lost 7 bases, J lost 10 bases, and 11 bases lay in between. Germline loops: CDR1 MDHEN, CDR2 SYDVKM.

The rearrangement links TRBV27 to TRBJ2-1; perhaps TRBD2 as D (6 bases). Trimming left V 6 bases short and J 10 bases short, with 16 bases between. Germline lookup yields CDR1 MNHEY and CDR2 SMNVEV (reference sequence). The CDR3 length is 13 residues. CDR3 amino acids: CASRGVAAWEQFF. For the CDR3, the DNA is TGTGCCAGCAGAGGCGTAGCGGCTTGGGAGCAGTTCTTC.

The CDR3 loop reads CSAYAYEQYF. In nucleotides, the CDR3 is TGCAGTGCCTACGCCTACGAGCAGTACTTC. The chain is built from TRBV20-1 and TRBJ2-7; no firm D call. The CDR3 extends over 10 amino acids. Germline V gene lookup returns CDR1 DFQATT and CDR2 SNEGSKA (reference sequence). V was shortened by 6 bases and J by 2 bases, with 5 bases between the two germline ends.

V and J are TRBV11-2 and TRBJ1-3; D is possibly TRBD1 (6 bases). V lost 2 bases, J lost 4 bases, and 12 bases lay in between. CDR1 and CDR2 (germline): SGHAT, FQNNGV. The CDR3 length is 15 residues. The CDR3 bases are TGTGCCAGCAGCTTAACCACAGGGTCCGGAAACACCATATATTTT. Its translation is CASSLTTGSGNTIYF.

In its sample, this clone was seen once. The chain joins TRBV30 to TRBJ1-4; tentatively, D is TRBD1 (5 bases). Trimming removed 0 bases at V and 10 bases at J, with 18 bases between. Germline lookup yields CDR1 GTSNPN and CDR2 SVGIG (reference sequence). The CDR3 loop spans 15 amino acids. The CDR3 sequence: CAWSVPGQLKGKLFF. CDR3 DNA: TGTGCCTGGAGTGTACCCGGACAACTTAAAGGAAAACTGTTTTTT.

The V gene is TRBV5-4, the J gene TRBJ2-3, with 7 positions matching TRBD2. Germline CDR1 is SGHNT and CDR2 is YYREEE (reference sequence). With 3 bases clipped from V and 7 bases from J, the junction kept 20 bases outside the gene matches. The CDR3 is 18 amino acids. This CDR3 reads CASSSRSREAITINTQYF. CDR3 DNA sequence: TGTGCCAGCAGCTCGAGATCCCGGGAGGCTATAACAATAAATACGCAGTATTTT.

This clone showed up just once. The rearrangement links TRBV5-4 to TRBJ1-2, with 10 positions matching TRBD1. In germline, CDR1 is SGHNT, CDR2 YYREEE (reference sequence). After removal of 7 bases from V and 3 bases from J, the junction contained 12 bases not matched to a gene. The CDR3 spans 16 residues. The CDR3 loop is CASERIAGTGDYGYTF. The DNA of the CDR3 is TGTGCCAGCGAAAGAATTGCCGGGACAGGGGACTATGGCTACACCTTC.

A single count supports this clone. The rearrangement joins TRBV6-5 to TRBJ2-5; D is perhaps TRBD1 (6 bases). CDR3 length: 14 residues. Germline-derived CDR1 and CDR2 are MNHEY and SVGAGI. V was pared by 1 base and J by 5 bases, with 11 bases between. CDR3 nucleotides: TGTGCCAGCAGTTACTTGGGGGCTAGGGAGACCCAGTACTTC. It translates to CASSYLGARETQYF.

CDR3 coding DNA: TGTGCCAGCAGTTGGATCGGACAGTATGGCTACACCTTC. This sequence encodes CASSWIGQYGYTF. The chain combines TRBV28 with TRBJ1-2, with a weak D call TRBD1 (6 bases). The germline V gene has CDR1 MDHEN and CDR2 SYDVKM. The CDR3 spans 13 residues. V was pared by 4 bases and J by 5 bases, with 11 bases between.

CDR3 DNA sequence: TGTGCCAGTAGTAACAGAGGGTGGACTGAAGCTTTCTTT. It codes for CASSNRGWTEAFF. J is TRBJ1-1 and V is TRBV19, with D hard to call. This CDR3 is 13 amino acids long. Germline V gene lookup returns CDR1 LNHDA and CDR2 SQIVND (reference sequence). V gave up 4 bases and J gave up 5 bases, with 11 bases separating them.

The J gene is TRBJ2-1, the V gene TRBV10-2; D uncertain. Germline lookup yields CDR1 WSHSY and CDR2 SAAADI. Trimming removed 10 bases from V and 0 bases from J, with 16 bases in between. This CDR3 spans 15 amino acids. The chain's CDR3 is CATITYLSSYNEQFF. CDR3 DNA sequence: TGCGCCACGATAACCTACCTAAGCTCCTACAATGAGCAGTTCTTC.

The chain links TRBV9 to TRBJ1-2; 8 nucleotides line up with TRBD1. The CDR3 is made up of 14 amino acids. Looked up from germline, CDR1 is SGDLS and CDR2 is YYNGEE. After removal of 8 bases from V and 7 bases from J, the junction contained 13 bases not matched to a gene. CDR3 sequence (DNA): TGTGCCAGTAATAGACAGGGGATTGGTGTTGGCTACACCTTC. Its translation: CASNRQGIGVGYTF. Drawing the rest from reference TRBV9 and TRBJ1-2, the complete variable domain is DSGVTQTPKHLITATGQRVTLRCSPRSGDLSVYWYQQSLDQGLQFLIQYYNGEERAKGNILERFSAQQFPDLHSELNLSSLELGDSALYFCASNRQGIGVGYTFGSGTRLTVV.

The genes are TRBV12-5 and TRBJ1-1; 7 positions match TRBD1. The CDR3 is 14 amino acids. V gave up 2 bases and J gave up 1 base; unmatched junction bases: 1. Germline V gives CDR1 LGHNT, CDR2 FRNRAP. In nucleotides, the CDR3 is TGTGCTAGTGGTTTGAAGGGGGCGAACACTGAAGCTTTCTTT. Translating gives CASGLKGANTEAFF.

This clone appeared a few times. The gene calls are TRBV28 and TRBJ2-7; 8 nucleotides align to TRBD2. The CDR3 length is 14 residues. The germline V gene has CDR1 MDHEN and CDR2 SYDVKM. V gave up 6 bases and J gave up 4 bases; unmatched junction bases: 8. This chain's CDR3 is CASRATSGPYEQYF. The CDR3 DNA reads TGTGCCAGCAGAGCTACTAGCGGCCCATACGAGCAGTACTTC.

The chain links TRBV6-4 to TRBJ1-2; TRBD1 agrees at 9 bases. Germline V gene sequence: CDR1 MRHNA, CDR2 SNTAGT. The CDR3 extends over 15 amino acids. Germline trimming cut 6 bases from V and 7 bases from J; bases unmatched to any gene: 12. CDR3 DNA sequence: TGTGCCAGCAGAGCCGGGACAGGGACCACCGGTGGCTACACCTTC. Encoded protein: CASRAGTGTTGGYTF.

CDR3 nucleotides: TGTGCCAGTAGTCCTAGAACGACTAGCGGGAGAGATGAGCAGTTCTTC. Amino acid sequence: CASSPRTTSGRDEQFF. The chain uses TRBV19 and TRBJ2-1; 12 bases match TRBD2. This CDR3 spans 16 amino acids. Per the germline V gene, CDR1 is LNHDA and CDR2 is SQIVND (reference sequence). Trimming took 5 bases from V and 8 from J; bases not matched to a gene: 10. The full variable domain, completed using reference TRBV19 and TRBJ2-1, is DGGITQSPKYLFRKEGQNVTLSCEQNLNHDAMYWYRQDPGQGLRLIYYSQIVNDFQKGDIAEGYSVSREKKESFPLTVTSAQKNPTAFYLCASSPRTTSGRDEQFFGPGTRLTVL.

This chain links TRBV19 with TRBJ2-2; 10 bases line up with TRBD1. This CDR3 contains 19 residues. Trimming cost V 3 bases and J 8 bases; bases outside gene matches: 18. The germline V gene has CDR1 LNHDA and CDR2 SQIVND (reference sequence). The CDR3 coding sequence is TGTGCCAGTAGTATCGAATCCCCCGGGACAGGGGCTGATCTTGGGGAGCTGTTTTTT. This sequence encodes CASSIESPGTGADLGELFF. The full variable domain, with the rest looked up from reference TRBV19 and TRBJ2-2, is DGGITQSPKYLFRKEGQNVTLSCEQNLNHDAMYWYRQDPGQGLRLIYYSQIVNDFQKGDIAEGYSVSREKKESFPLTVTSAQKNPTAFYLCASSIESPGTGADLGELFFGEGSRLTVL.

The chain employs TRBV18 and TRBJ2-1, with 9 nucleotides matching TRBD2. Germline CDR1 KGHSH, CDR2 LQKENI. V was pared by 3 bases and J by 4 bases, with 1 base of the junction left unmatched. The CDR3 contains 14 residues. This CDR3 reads CASSPAGGYNEQFF. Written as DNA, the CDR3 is TGTGCCAGCTCACCGGCGGGGGGGTACAATGAGCAGTTCTTC.

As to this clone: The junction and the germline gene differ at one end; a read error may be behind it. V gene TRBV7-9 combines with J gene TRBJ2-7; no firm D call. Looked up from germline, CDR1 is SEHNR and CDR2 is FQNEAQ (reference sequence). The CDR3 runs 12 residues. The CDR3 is CSSSFSSYEQYF. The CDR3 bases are TGTTCCAGCAGCTTCAGTTCCTACGAGCAGTACTTC.

CDR3 region: CASSLATLAGRYEQYF. The CDR3 region has the DNA TGTGCCAGCAGCTTAGCGACGCTAGCGGGGAGATACGAGCAGTACTTC. The chain couples TRBV7-8 to TRBJ2-7; 9 positions match TRBD2. Germline-derived CDR1 and CDR2 are SGHVS and FQNEAQ. The CDR3 has 16 amino acids. J was trimmed by 4 bases and V by 0 bases; bases with no gene match: 7.

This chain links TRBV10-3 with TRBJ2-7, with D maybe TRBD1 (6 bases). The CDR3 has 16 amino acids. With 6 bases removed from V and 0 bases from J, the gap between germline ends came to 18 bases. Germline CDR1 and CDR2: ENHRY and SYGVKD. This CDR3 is CAISETGPIFSYEQYF. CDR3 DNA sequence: TGTGCCATCAGCGAGACAGGCCCGATATTCTCCTACGAGCAGTACTTC.

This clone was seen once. CDR3 residues: CAWNRGETQYF. CDR3 bases: TGTGCCTGGAACAGGGGAGAGACCCAGTACTTC. The chain joins TRBV30 to TRBJ2-5, with 7 nucleotides matching TRBD1. The CDR3 totals 11 residues. Losses at the gene ends were 4 bases for V and 4 bases for J; bases not matched to a gene: 0. Looked up from germline, CDR1 is GTSNPN and CDR2 is SVGIG (reference sequence).

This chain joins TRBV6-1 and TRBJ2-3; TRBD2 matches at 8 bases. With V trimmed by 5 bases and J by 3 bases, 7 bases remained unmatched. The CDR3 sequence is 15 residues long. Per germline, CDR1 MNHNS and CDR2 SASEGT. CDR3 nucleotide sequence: TGTGCCAGCAGTCCGGGAGGGGTGCGGACAGATACGCAGTATTTT. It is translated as CASSPGGVRTDTQYF.

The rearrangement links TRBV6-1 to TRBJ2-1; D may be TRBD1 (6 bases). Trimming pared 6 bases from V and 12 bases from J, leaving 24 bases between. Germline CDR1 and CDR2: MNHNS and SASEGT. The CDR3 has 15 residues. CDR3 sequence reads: CASRQGIRWGLGQFF. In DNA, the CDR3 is TGTGCCAGCAGACAGGGAATTCGCTGGGGTTTAGGGCAGTTCTTC.

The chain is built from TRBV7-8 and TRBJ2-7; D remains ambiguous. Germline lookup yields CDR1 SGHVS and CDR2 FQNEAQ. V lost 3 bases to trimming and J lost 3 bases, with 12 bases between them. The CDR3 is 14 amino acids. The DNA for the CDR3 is TGTGCCAGCAGCTTGTCGCACGGTGACTACGAGCAGTACTTC. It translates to CASSLSHGDYEQYF.

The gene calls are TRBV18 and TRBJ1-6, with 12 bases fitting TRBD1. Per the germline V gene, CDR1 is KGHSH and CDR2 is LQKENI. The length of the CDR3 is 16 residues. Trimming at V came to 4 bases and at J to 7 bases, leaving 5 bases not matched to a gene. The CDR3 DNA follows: TGTGCCAGCTCACAGGGGACAGGGGGCACCAATTCACCCCTCCACTTT. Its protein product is CASSQGTGGTNSPLHF.

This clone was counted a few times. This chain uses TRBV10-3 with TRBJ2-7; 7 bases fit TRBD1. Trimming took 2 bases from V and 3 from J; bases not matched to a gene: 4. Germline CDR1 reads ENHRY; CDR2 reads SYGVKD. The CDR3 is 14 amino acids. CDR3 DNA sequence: TGTGCCATCAGTGAGAAGGGACAGTTCTACGAGCAGTACTTC. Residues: CAISEKGQFYEQYF.